Listed here is a single T cell receptor (beta chain). Clones were sequenced by immunoSEQ multiplex PCR, and TCRdb holds only the in-frame ones, with some missing. The sample contains hundreds of thousands of clones, about nine tenths of which appear only once. The data originate from a study of blood T cell repertoires in COVID-19. Germline V gene lookup returns CDR1 MDHEN and CDR2 SYDVKM. V dropped 4 bases and J dropped 8 bases, with 14 bases sitting between them. The CDR3 is 13 residues long. Participant age was about 18 to 89 years, and participants resided in about two dozen US areas. In assigning cohorts, the study relied on participant-reported clinical history. Either two negative PCRs, clearance, or symptom resolution qualified Cohort 3 donors as recovered.

The sequencing input was PBMCs or T cells enriched from blood (not recorded which). The receptor was isolated from a woman in her 40s who had recovered from COVID-19. V is TRBV28 and J is TRBJ1-2; D possibly corresponds to TRBD1 (6 bases). CDR3 sequence reads: CASSSTPQGGYTF. The CDR3 coding sequence is TGTGCCAGCAGTTCGACCCCTCAGGGGGGCTACACCTTC.